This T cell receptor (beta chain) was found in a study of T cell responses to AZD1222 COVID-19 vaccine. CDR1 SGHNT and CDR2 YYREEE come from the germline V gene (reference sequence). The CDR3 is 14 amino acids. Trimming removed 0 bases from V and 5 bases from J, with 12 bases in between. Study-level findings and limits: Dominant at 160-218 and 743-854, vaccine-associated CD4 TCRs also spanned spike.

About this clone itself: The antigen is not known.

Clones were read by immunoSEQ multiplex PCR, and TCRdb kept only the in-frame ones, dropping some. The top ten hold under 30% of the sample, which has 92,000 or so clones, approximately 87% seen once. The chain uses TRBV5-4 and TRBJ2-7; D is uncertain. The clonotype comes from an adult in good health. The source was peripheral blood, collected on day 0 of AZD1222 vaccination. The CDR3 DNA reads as TGTGCCAGCAGCTTGGAACTGCCTCCACACGAGCAGTACTTC. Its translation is CASSLELPPHEQYF.